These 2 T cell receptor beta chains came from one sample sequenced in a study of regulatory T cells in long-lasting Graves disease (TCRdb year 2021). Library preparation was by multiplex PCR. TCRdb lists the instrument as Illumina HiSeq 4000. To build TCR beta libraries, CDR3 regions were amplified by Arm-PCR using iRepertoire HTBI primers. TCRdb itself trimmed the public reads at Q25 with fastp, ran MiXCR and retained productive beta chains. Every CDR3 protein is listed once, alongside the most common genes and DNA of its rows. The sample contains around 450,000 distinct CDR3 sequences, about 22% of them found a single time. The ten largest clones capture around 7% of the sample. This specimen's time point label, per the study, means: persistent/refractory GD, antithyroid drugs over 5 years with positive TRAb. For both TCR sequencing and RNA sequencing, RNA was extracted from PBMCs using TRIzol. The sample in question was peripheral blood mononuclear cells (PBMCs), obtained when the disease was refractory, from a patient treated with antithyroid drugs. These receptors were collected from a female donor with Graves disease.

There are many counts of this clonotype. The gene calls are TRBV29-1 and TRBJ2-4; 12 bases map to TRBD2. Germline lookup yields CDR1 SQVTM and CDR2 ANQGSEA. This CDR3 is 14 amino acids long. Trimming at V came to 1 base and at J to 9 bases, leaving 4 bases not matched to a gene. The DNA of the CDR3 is TGCAGCGTTGAAGGACTAGCGGGAGATGGCATTCAGTACTTC. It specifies CSVEGLAGDGIQYF.

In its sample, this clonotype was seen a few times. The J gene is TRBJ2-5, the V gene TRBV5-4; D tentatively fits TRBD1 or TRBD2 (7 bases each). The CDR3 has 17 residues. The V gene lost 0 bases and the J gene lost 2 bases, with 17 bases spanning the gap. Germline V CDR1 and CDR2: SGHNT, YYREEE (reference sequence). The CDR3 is CASSLDRQGGRQETQYF. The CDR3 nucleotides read TGTGCCAGCAGCTTGGACCGACAGGGAGGGAGGCAAGAGACCCAGTACTTC.